The 6 T cell receptor beta chains in this list originate from one sample, sequenced in a study of blood T cells in healthy people across ages. The authors ran a second PCR of about 7 to 11 cycles using a sample-barcoded 5' primer and a J-beta primer mix. One entry per CDR3 protein, called by TCRdb with MiXCR from the 5' RACE reads. In the table there are 1.5 million to 2 million distinct CDR3 sequences, approximately 30% of which are singletons. The sample taken for sequencing was blood. These receptors came from a woman between 25 and 40 years old in good health.

This clonotype appeared a few times. The chain employs TRBV2 and TRBJ2-1, with a tentative D call TRBD2 (6 bases). Trimming took off 4 bases at V and 9 bases at J, with 13 bases between the two ends. The CDR3 covers 13 residues. The germline gives CDR1 SNHLY, CDR2 FYNNEI. CDR3 amino acids: CASSGSGRSEQFF. CDR3 DNA: TGTGCCAGCAGTGGATCGGGGAGGAGTGAGCAGTTCTTC.

This clonotype was counted many times. The chain carries TRBV7-2 and TRBJ2-7; 7 bases are a match to TRBD1. Germline-derived CDR1 and CDR2 are SGHTA and FQGNSA. With 5 bases clipped from V and 5 bases from J, the junction kept 9 bases outside the gene matches. This CDR3 has 14 amino acids. The chain's CDR3 is CASSLQTGPNEQYF. The CDR3 DNA reads TGTGCCAGCAGCCTCCAGACAGGGCCCAACGAGCAGTACTTC. Complete variable domain (other parts from reference TRBV7-2 and TRBJ2-7): GAGVSQSPSNKVTEKGKDVELRCDPISGHTALYWYRQSLGQGLEFLIYFQGNSAPDKSGLPSDRFSAERTGGSVSTLTIQRTQQEDSAVYLCASSLQTGPNEQYFGPGTRLTVT.

This chain links TRBV20-1 with TRBJ1-2; TRBD1 matches at 7 bases. Germline V lookup: CDR1 DFQATT, CDR2 SNEGSKA (reference sequence). With V trimmed by 8 bases and J by 0 bases, 9 bases remained unmatched. There are 14 residues in the CDR3. CDR3 DNA: TGCAGTACAAGGAGGGGGACAGCTAACTATGGCTACACCTTC. Protein sequence: CSTRRGTANYGYTF.

V gene TRBV6-5 combines with J gene TRBJ2-7; D assignment may be TRBD1 or TRBD2 (5 bases each). The CDR3 spans 12 residues. CDR1 MNHEY and CDR2 SVGAGI come from the germline V gene. Trimming pared 6 bases from V and 12 bases from J, leaving 18 bases between. CDR3 sequence (DNA): TGTGCCAGCAGCCCTACCACCGGGGCCCCGTACTTC. This codes for CASSPTTGAPYF.

This clonotype appeared a few times. The chain combines TRBV20-1 with TRBJ2-6; D is ambiguous. The V end lost 6 bases, the J end lost 0 bases, and 9 bases lay between the germline ends. The CDR3 length is 14 residues. Germline V gene data show CDR1 as DFQATT and CDR2 as SNEGSKA (reference sequence). The CDR3: CSARAPSGANVLTF. The CDR3 DNA is TGCAGTGCCCGGGCACCCTCTGGGGCCAACGTCCTGACTTTC.

The sample holds a few counts of this clonotype. The genes are TRBV5-6 and TRBJ2-1; D may match TRBD1 or TRBD2 (5 bases each). Germline lookup yields CDR1 SGHDT and CDR2 YYEEEE. The ends were cut back, 4 bases at V and 5 bases at J, with 19 bases in the middle. The CDR3 totals 16 residues. CDR3 loop: CASSLGGQGFHNEQFF. The CDR3 DNA is TGTGCCAGCAGCCTTGGGGGTCAGGGATTTCACAATGAGCAGTTCTTC.